Sequencing of this T cell receptor beta chain was carried out in a study of blood T cell repertoires in COVID-19. Across the whole study: Acute-phase and convalescent COVID-19 samples originated in the United States, Italy and Spain.

A single count supports this clone. Using immunoSEQ multiplex PCR, the repertoire was profiled, and TCRdb retains in-frame clones only, with some absent. Of 90,000 to 130,000 clones in the sample, over 60% were seen once. The CDR3 totals 14 residues. The ends were cut back, 4 bases at V and 0 bases at J, with 7 bases in the middle. CDR1 and CDR2 (germline): SGHAT, FQNNGV. The chain has TRBV11-2 and TRBJ2-4; TRBD2 might be the D (5 bases). Sequenced: peripheral blood. The TCR originated in a woman over 75 with active or convalescent COVID-19. CDR3 sequence: CASSSGLAKNIQYF. The CDR3 bases are TGTGCCAGCAGCTCCGGACTAGCCAAAAACATTCAGTACTTC.